This T cell receptor beta chain derives from a study of T cell changes during pregnancy in multiple sclerosis. V lost 5 bases and J 5 bases, leaving 15 bases between the germline ends. Germline CDR1 and CDR2: MNHEY and SVGAGI. CDR3 length: 15 residues. Sequencing was performed with immunoSEQ multiplex PCR; in TCRdb, only in-frame clones are kept and a portion is missing. The sample gives tens of thousands of clones, over 80% of which show up once; approximately 2.8% is in the top ten. The rearrangement uses TRBV6-5 and TRBJ2-2, with D perhaps TRBD1 (6 bases). Sequencing was performed on CD8+ T cells from peripheral blood mononuclear cells, taken in the third trimester of pregnancy. The clonotype originates from a female donor in good health, enrolled as a control in a pregnancy study. As DNA, the CDR3 is TGTGCCAGCAGTCCGAATCAGGGGAGTACCGGGGAGCTGTTTTTT. It codes for CASSPNQGSTGELFF.